A selection of T cell receptor beta chains follows, all from one sample in a study of blood T cell repertoires in COVID-19. Sequencing was performed with immunoSEQ multiplex PCR; in TCRdb, only in-frame clones are kept and a portion is missing. The sample includes 88,000 or so clones, 85% of them seen just once. Sequencing used peripheral blood. The source is a man between 60 and 75 years old with acute or convalescent COVID-19. The CDR3 runs from the conserved cysteine through the conserved F or W. A D gene is named only where the DNA matches it firmly. Size tells how often a clone was seen (once, few, many) or the class of an expanded clone, and some rows leave it out.

V gene	J gene	clone size	D gene	CDR3 protein	CDR3 DNA
TRBV19	TRBJ2-2	-	TRBD2	CASSTLAGVTGELFF	TGTGCCAGTAGTACCCTAGCGGGAGTTACCGGGGAGCTGTTTTTT
TRBV14	TRBJ1-2	-	TRBD1	CASSPMDRGTNYGYTF	TGTGCCAGCAGCCCCATGGACAGGGGAACTAACTATGGCTACACCTTC
TRBV7-3	TRBJ2-1	-	TRBD2	CASSVTGTRNNEQFF	TGTGCCAGCAGCGTAACCGGGACTAGAAATAATGAGCAGTTCTTC
TRBV13	TRBJ2-7	-	TRBD2	CASSLSALAGSYEQYF	TGTGCCAGCAGCTTATCTGCCCTAGCGGGGTCCTACGAGCAGTACTTC
TRBV5-1	TRBJ2-5	-	TRBD2	CASSLIFGGETQYF	TGCGCCAGCAGCTTGATTTTCGGGGGGGAGACCCAGTACTTC
TRBV19	TRBJ2-1	-	TRBD2	CASKTSGNYNEQFF	TGTGCCAGCAAGACTAGCGGGAACTACAATGAGCAGTTCTTC
TRBV10-3	TRBJ2-5	once	-	CAIRGRVGETQYF	TGTGCCATCAGAGGCAGGGTAGGAGAGACCCAGTACTTC
TRBV19	TRBJ1-2	once	-	CASSIVGAGYTF	TGTGCCAGTAGTATAGTTGGGGCTGGCTACACCTTC
TRBV9	TRBJ2-3	-	-	CASSALSTDTQYF	TGTGCCAGCAGCGCCCTCAGCACAGATACGCAGTATTTT
TRBV5-8	TRBJ1-2	-	-	CASSTDSPGGYTF	TGTGCCAGCAGCACGGACAGTCCTGGGGGCTACACCTTC
TRBV5-4	TRBJ2-5	-	TRBD2	CASSGGGGETQYF	TGTGCCAGCAGCGGTGGGGGAGGGGAGACCCAGTACTTC
TRBV30	TRBJ1-1	-	-	CAWNVFGGTEAFF	TGTGCCTGGAATGTTTTCGGGGGCACTGAAGCTTTCTTT
TRBV3-1/TRBV3-2	TRBJ2-2	-	TRBD2	CASSQVEREVLGELFF	TGTGCCAGCAGCCAAGTCGAGCGGGAGGTCCTCGGGGAGCTGTTTTTT
TRBV23-1	TRBJ2-1	-	-	CASSQRGSYNEQFF	TGCGCCAGCAGTCAACGGGGGTCCTACAATGAGCAGTTCTTC
TRBV7-8	TRBJ2-3	-	-	CASSPKGNTQYF	TGTGCCAGCAGCCCGAAGGGGAATACGCAGTATTTT
TRBV5-1	TRBJ2-6	-	-	CASSPIGGSGANVLTF	TGCGCCAGCAGCCCCATCGGAGGGAGTGGGGCCAACGTCCTGACTTTC
TRBV15	TRBJ2-7	-	TRBD1	CATSRDMQGQGYEQYF	TGTGCCACCAGCAGAGATATGCAGGGACAGGGCTACGAGCAGTACTTC
TRBV19	TRBJ2-1	-	TRBD2	CASTQTSGGYNEQFF	TGTGCCAGTACCCAGACTAGCGGGGGCTACAATGAGCAGTTCTTC
TRBV15	TRBJ2-2	-	-	CATSRPGVGTGELFF	TGTGCCACCAGCAGGCCAGGGGTCGGCACCGGGGAGCTGTTTTTT
TRBV27	TRBJ1-6	-	TRBD1	CASNAWLSGQGYRSPLHF	TGTGCCAGCAACGCATGGCTTTCGGGACAGGGTTATAGATCACCCCTCCACTTT
TRBV3-1/TRBV3-2	TRBJ1-2	-	-	CASSQDSSFYGYTF	TGTGCCAGCAGCCAAGACTCGTCCTTCTATGGCTACACCTTC
TRBV7-6	TRBJ2-7	-	TRBD1	CASSLTQGKEQYF	TGTGCCAGCAGCCTCACACAGGGGAAAGAGCAGTACTTC